The rows below give T cell receptor beta chains drawn from one sample of a study of brain metastases from non-small cell lung cancer. The method was immunoSEQ multiplex PCR; TCRdb's version includes in-frame clones alone and lacks a portion of them. The data show some 2,000 clones, just under 85% seen once. Sequencing was performed on primary lung tumor tissue. These receptors originate from a donor aged 40 or older with non-small cell lung cancer. Both conserved end residues are part of each CDR3. D genes are given only for firm matches. Size values are once, few and many counts, or a class for expanded clones, and some rows have none.

abundance,d_gene,v_gene,j_gene,CDR3nt,CDR3aa
few,TRBD2,TRBV14,TRBJ2-1,TGTGCCAGCAGCAAAGATCCAGGACTAGCGGGAGGGCTGAGGCAGTTCTTC,CASSKDPGLAGGLRQFF
.,.,TRBV6-5,TRBJ1-2,TGTGCCAGCAGTTTTAGGGGGGCAGGCCATGGCTACACCTTC,CASSFRGAGHGYTF
few,.,TRBV4-2,TRBJ1-3,TGTGCCAGCAGCCAAGAAGGGCAGCTCTCTGGAAACACCATATATTTT,CASSQEGQLSGNTIYF
.,.,TRBV5-4,TRBJ2-3,TGTGCCAGCAGCTTGGGCACAAATACGCAGTATTTT,CASSLGTNTQYF
.,TRBD2,TRBV24-1,TRBJ2-4,TGTGCCACCAGTGACCACGGACTAGCGGGTATTCAGTACTTC,CATSDHGLAGIQYF
.,TRBD2,TRBV2,TRBJ2-1,TGTGCCAGCAGTGGAAGGACTAGCGGGGGTCTTATGGAGCAGTTCTTC,CASSGRTSGGLMEQFF
.,.,TRBV12-3/TRBV12-4,TRBJ1-1,TGTGCCAGCAGTTTATTTAGAGAAGCTTTCTTT,CASSLFREAFF
.,.,TRBV2,TRBJ1-2,TGTGCCAGCCAATCCGACAGTTTAGGCTACACCTTC,CASQSDSLGYTF
.,.,TRBV14,TRBJ1-5,TGTGCCCCCCCTGTGAGTTTGCAATTT,CAPPVSLQF
large,.,TRBV6-2/TRBV6-3,TRBJ1-1,TGTGCCAGCAGTTACTCGAGTGGGGTGGGCGGTGAAGCTTTCTTT,CASSYSSGVGGEAFF
.,.,TRBV2,TRBJ2-7,TGTGCCAGCAGTGAAGAACAGACAGGCTACGAGCAGTACTTC,CASSEEQTGYEQYF
once,TRBD2,TRBV14,TRBJ2-1,TGTGCCAGCAGCCTAACAGCGGGAGGGCCGGTTGAGCAGTTCTTC,CASSLTAGGPVEQFF
.,.,TRBV7-9,TRBJ1-2,.,CASSLDVGQGTF
.,.,TRBV6-5,TRBJ1-5,TGTGCCAGCCGGAGGCGAGTTTATAGCAATCAGCCCCAGCATTTT,CASRRRVYSNQPQHF
.,.,TRBV5-5,TRBJ1-6,TGTGCCAGCAGCTTGGCCGGGGCCCTCCACTTT,CASSLAGALHF
.,.,TRBV5-1,TRBJ1-1,TGCGCCAGCAGCTTGGAGGGCCCCCGGTCGACTGAAGCTTTCTTT,CASSLEGPRSTEAFF
.,.,TRBV4-1,TRBJ1-1,TGCGCCAGCAGTCCGGATAGGGTGAACACTGAAGCTTTCTTT,CASSPDRVNTEAFF
.,.,TRBV27,TRBJ2-1,TGTGCCAGCAGTTACGACAGGCGGGGTCGTGAGCAGTTCTTC,CASSYDRRGREQFF
few,.,TRBV5-4,TRBJ2-6,TGTGCCAGCAGCTTGGGTCCTCCGGGGAGCTCTGGGGCCAACGTCCTGACTTTC,CASSLGPPGSSGANVLTF
.,.,TRBV1,TRBJ1-1,TGCACCAGCAGCCAAGATCGGGGCACTCCGAACACTGAAGCTTTCTTT,CTSSQDRGTPNTEAFF
.,.,TRBV6-1,TRBJ1-2,TGTGCCAGCAGTGAAGCTACAGTGGGAACCTATGGCTACACCTTC,CASSEATVGTYGYTF
.,TRBD1,TRBV19,TRBJ2-5,TGTGCCAGTAGTGTCAGACAGGGATCGGAGACCCAGTACTTC,CASSVRQGSETQYF
.,.,TRBV19,TRBJ1-5,TGTGCCAGTAGTCCCCGTGGTCACAATCAGCCCCAGCATTTT,CASSPRGHNQPQHF
few,TRBD2,TRBV10-1,TRBJ2-3,TGCGCCAGCAGTGAATCGCGGGAGTGGGCAGATACGCAGTATTTT,CASSESREWADTQYF
few,.,TRBV3-1/TRBV3-2,TRBJ2-5,TGTGCCAGCAGCCAAGATACGGGGCGGTGGGATACCCAGTACTTC,CASSQDTGRWDTQYF
.,.,TRBV7-9,TRBJ2-1,TGTGCCAGCAGCTTAAAGGGAGTATCCTACAATGAGCAGTTCTTC,CASSLKGVSYNEQFF
.,TRBD2,TRBV19,TRBJ2-1,TGTGCCAGTAGTACGACGGGGACTAGCGGTTACAATGAGCAGTTCTTC,CASSTTGTSGYNEQFF
.,TRBD2,TRBV6-5,TRBJ2-1,TGTGCCAGCAGTTACTGGCTAGCGGGAGAAATCGAGCAGTTCTTC,CASSYWLAGEIEQFF
.,.,TRBV2,TRBJ1-1,TGTGCCAGCATAAGTATGGACACTGAAGCTTTCTTT,CASISMDTEAFF
.,TRBD2,TRBV30,TRBJ2-7,TGTGCCTGGTGCTTCAACCTAGCGGGCAGTACATCCTACGAGCAGTACTTC,CAWCFNLAGSTSYEQYF
once,TRBD2,TRBV15,TRBJ2-7,TGTGCCACCAGCAGAGATAGACGAAGAGAGGCTAGCGGGAGGGCCTACGAGCAGTACTTC,CATSRDRRREASGRAYEQYF
.,.,TRBV7-9,TRBJ1-5,TGTGCCAGCAGCTTAGAGGGTCAGCCCCAGCATTTT,CASSLEGQPQHF
once,.,TRBV11-3,TRBJ1-1,TGTGCCAGCAGCGACCGCTTGAACACTGAAGCTTTCTTT,CASSDRLNTEAFF
.,.,TRBV27,TRBJ1-5,TGTGCCAGCAGATCCTGGAGGCCTAATCAGCCCCAGCATTTT,CASRSWRPNQPQHF
.,.,TRBV5-6,TRBJ2-3,TGTGCCAGCAGCCTCGAGGCGGGGAGGGATACGCAGTATTTT,CASSLEAGRDTQYF
.,TRBD2,TRBV2,TRBJ2-3,TGTGCCAGCAGTCAATCCGGAGCGGGAGCAGATACGCAGTATTTT,CASSQSGAGADTQYF
.,.,TRBV30,TRBJ1-6,TGTGCCTGGATTCGACAGAGGGAATATAATTCACCCCTCCACTTT,CAWIRQREYNSPLHF
.,.,TRBV6-5,TRBJ2-1,TGTGCCAGCAACTTCAATGAGCAGTTCTTC,CASNFNEQFF
.,TRBD1,TRBV5-6,TRBJ2-2,TGTGCCAGCAGGGAAACAGGGGGCAAGGGCACCGGGGAGCTGTTTTTT,CASRETGGKGTGELFF
.,.,TRBV28,TRBJ1-1,TGTGCCAGCAGTTTAGGAGGTGGGGTGAGGACTGAAGCTTTCTTT,CASSLGGGVRTEAFF
.,.,TRBV5-5,TRBJ2-6,TGTGCCAGCAGCAGACTCCTCCGGGTCCCCCAGAGCTCTGGGGCCAACGTCCTGACTTTC,CASSRLLRVPQSSGANVLTF
few,TRBD2,TRBV5-6,TRBJ2-5,TGTGCCAGCAGCTGGGGACTAGCGGAAGAGACCCAGTACTTC,CASSWGLAEETQYF
.,.,TRBV9,TRBJ1-1,TGTGCCAGCAGCGTAGGGCGGAACACTGAAGCTTTCTTT,CASSVGRNTEAFF
.,TRBD1,TRBV10-3,TRBJ2-2,TGTGTCATCAGCTACGACAGGGGGGGTTCCGGGGAGCTGTTTTTT,CVISYDRGGSGELFF
once,TRBD1,TRBV7-7,TRBJ2-2,TGTGCTAGCATCCCCGGGACAGCGAACACCGGGGAGCTGTTTTTT,CASIPGTANTGELFF
once,TRBD2,TRBV5-1,TRBJ2-1,TGCGCCAGCAGCTTCCAGACTAGCTTCGATGAGCAGTTCTTC,CASSFQTSFDEQFF
.,.,TRBV18,TRBJ1-1,TGTGCCAGCTCACCACCGGGAAGAGGTGCTTTCTTT,CASSPPGRGAFF
.,TRBD2,TRBV5-4,TRBJ2-1,TGTGCCAGCAGGGTACGACTAGCGGGAGGGGACGATGAGCAGTTCTTC,CASRVRLAGGDDEQFF